This TCR beta chain was documented in a study of CD8 T cells in Susac syndrome. Reverse transcription of about 0.5 to 1 ug RNA was performed with random hexamers. TCRdb reprocessed the immunoSEQ multiplex PCR reads via MiXCR and lists one record per CDR3 protein. The sample holds about 130,000 distinct CDR3 sequences, around 94% seen once. The CDR3 sequence is 12 residues long. Germline lookup yields CDR1 SGHTA and CDR2 FQGNSA. Losses at the gene ends were 5 bases for V and 13 bases for J; bases not matched to a gene: 8. The chain recombines TRBV7-2 with TRBJ1-5; 7 bases are a match to TRBD1. This sequence originates from a human donor with multiple sclerosis. The sequencing input was CD4+ T cells from PBMCs. In DNA form, the CDR3 reads TGTGCCAGCAGCGCACTACAGGGGCCGCAGCATTTT. This encodes CASSALQGPQHF.